These 29 T cell receptor beta chains came from one sample sequenced in a study of blood T cells in healthy people across ages. A second roughly 6 to 11 cycle PCR used barcoded and J-beta primers. TCRdb fed the 5' RACE reads into MiXCR, producing one record per CDR3 protein. The data show approximately 820,000 distinct CDR3 sequences, with approximately 48% seen just once and roughly a fifth held by the top ten. Sequencing was carried out using blood. These receptors were taken from a man between 60 and 75 years old in good health.

V usage is TRBV5-5 and J usage is TRBJ2-4; 11 bases align to TRBD1. The assigned J gene may be wrong: the sequence end matches TRBJ2-5 better. Germline V gene sequence: CDR1 SGHKS, CDR2 YYEKEE (reference sequence). CDR3 size: 14 residues. In DNA form, the CDR3 reads TGTGCCAGCAGCGGACAGGGGGCAAAAGAGACCCAGTACTTC. Amino acids: CASSGQGAKETQYF.

This clonotype was seen once. The genes are TRBV7-2 and TRBJ1-6; 7 positions match TRBD1. The V and J ends lost 6 bases and 11 bases, in that order; junction bases with no gene match: 10. Per the germline V gene, CDR1 is SGHTA and CDR2 is FQGNSA. The CDR3 has 14 amino acids. CDR3: CASSPRAGGAPLHF. CDR3 coding DNA: TGTGCCAGCAGTCCCCGGGCAGGGGGGGCACCCCTCCACTTT.

This clonotype has at least ten counts. Its ends do not fully match the called genes, so a read error is possible. This chain links TRBV2 with TRBJ2-5; 9 bases line up with TRBD2. The CDR3 contains 15 residues. The germline CDR1 and CDR2 sequences are SNHLY and FYNNEI. The CDR3, as DNA: TGTGCCAGCAGGGAAGGGACTAGCAGACAAGAGACCCAGTACTTC. This translates into CASREGTSRQETQYF. The full variable domain, in which reference TRBV2 and TRBJ2-5 provide the parts outside the CDR3, is EPEVTQTPSHQVTQMGQEVILRCVPISNHLYFYWYRQILGQKVEFLVSFYNNEISEKSEIFDDQFSVERPDGSNFTLKIRSTKLEDSAMYFCASREGTSRQETQYFGPGTRLLVL.

This clonotype was seen a few times. V is TRBV7-9 and J is TRBJ2-3; D remains unclear. The CDR3 has 14 amino acids. The ends were cut back, 7 bases at V and 2 bases at J, with 13 bases in the middle. The germline gives CDR1 SEHNR, CDR2 FQNEAQ (reference sequence). Here the CDR3 DNA reads TGTGCCAGCACCGACGGTGGTAACACAGATACGCAGTATTTT. As protein: CASTDGGNTDTQYF.

This clonotype was seen a handful of times. This chain connects TRBV12-3 or TRBV12-4 to TRBJ1-1; D is unresolved. With 6 bases removed from V and 2 bases from J, the gap between germline ends came to 10 bases. This CDR3 comprises 13 residues. The DNA of the CDR3 is TGTGCCAGCAGACCGGGCCCTAACACTGAAGCTTTCTTT. Protein: CASRPGPNTEAFF.

This clonotype has more than one count but fewer than ten. This may come from a read error, since a much larger clone is one base off. This chain connects TRBV25-1 to TRBJ2-5, with D unresolved. The CDR3 covers 16 residues. V lost 1 base to trimming and J lost 11 bases, with 23 bases between them. Germline V gene lookup returns CDR1 MGHDK and CDR2 SYGVNS. The CDR3 bases are TGTGCCAGCAGTGAATCCGGCACTCGTGTATACAATGAGCAGTACTTC. This encodes CASSESGTRVYNEQYF.

This clonotype came up once. This may come from a read error, since a much larger clone is one base off. V is TRBV20-1 and J is TRBJ1-6; D call uncertain. The CDR3 contains 11 residues. CDR1 DFQATT and CDR2 SNEGSKA come from the germline V gene (reference sequence). The V end was cut by 4 bases, the J end by 12 bases, with 10 bases between. The CDR3 sequence: CSAKNGLPLHF. CDR3 DNA sequence: TGCAGTGCTAAGAACGGGCTACCCCTCCACTTT.

This rearrangement joins TRBV28 to TRBJ1-4; 7 bases agree with TRBD1. V lost 4 bases to trimming and J lost 3 bases; unmatched junction nucleotides: 5. CDR3 length: 15 amino acids. The germline V gene has CDR1 MDHEN and CDR2 SYDVKM. The CDR3 DNA reads TGTGCCAGCAGTTCAACCGGGACAGCTAATGAAAAACTGTTTTTT. Protein product: CASSSTGTANEKLFF.

J is TRBJ1-4 and V is TRBV7-9; D might be TRBD1 (6 bases). Looked up from germline, CDR1 is SEHNR and CDR2 is FQNEAQ (reference sequence). The CDR3 covers 15 residues. Deletions cut 4 bases from V and 8 bases from J, with 17 bases between. The CDR3 spells CASSYGTLSQEKLFF. The CDR3 DNA follows: TGTGCCAGCAGCTACGGGACACTCAGTCAGGAAAAACTGTTTTTT.

J is TRBJ2-7 and V is TRBV5-1; 10 bases are a match to TRBD2. The CDR3 loop spans 14 amino acids. V shed 4 bases and J 6 bases; nucleotides not matched to a gene: 7. Germline values: CDR1 SGHRS, CDR2 YFSETQ. CDR3 amino acids: CASSPGLAAGEQYF. In nucleotides, the CDR3 is TGCGCCAGCAGCCCTGGACTAGCGGCAGGCGAGCAGTACTTC.

The V call is TRBV29-1, the J call TRBJ1-5; perhaps TRBD1 as D (5 bases). There are 14 residues in the CDR3. Germline V CDR1 and CDR2: SQVTM, ANQGSEA. Trimming took 5 bases from V and 3 from J, leaving 14 bases between them. This chain's CDR3 is CSVQNRSHNQPQHF. In DNA, the CDR3 is TGCAGCGTTCAAAACAGGTCTCACAATCAGCCCCAGCATTTT.

The rearrangement uses TRBV14 and TRBJ2-5; 8 bases line up with TRBD2. The CDR3 runs 15 residues. CDR1 and CDR2 from the germline V gene are SGHDN and FVKESK. The J segment lost 11 bases and the V segment lost 4 bases, leaving 15 bases of the junction unmatched. The CDR3 region is CASSRIGGARNEQYF. The CDR3 DNA sequence: TGTGCCAGCAGCCGAATCGGGGGGGCGAGAAATGAGCAGTACTTC.

This clonotype was seen more than once but under ten times. The V gene is TRBV5-5, the J gene TRBJ1-2; 8 bases map to TRBD1. The CDR3 sequence is 14 residues long. Trimming took 0 bases from V and 4 from J; bases not matched to a gene: 2. Germline CDR1 is SGHKS and CDR2 is YYEKEE (reference sequence). The CDR3 region is CASSLDRGIYGYTF. The CDR3 DNA reads as TGTGCCAGCAGCTTGGACAGGGGGATCTATGGCTACACCTTC. Full variable domain (outside the CDR3, taken from reference TRBV5-5 and TRBJ1-2): DAGVTQSPTHLIKTRGQQVTLRCSPISGHKSVSWYQQVLGQGPQFIFQYYEKEERGRGNFPDRFSARQFPNYSSELNVNALLLGDSALYLCASSLDRGIYGYTFGSGTRLTVV.

The rearrangement joins TRBV7-9 to TRBJ2-7; 8 nucleotides match TRBD2. Germline CDR1 and CDR2: SEHNR and FQNEAQ (reference sequence). The CDR3 totals 16 residues. With V trimmed by 3 bases and J by 3 bases, 10 bases remained unmatched. CDR3 protein: CASSFSTREGRYEQYF. CDR3 in DNA: TGTGCCAGCAGCTTTTCCACCCGGGAGGGCCGCTACGAGCAGTACTTC.

This CDR3 reads CASSPGAPETQYF. CDR3 bases: TGTGCCAGCTCACCAGGCGCACCGGAGACCCAGTACTTC. The chain joins TRBV18 to TRBJ2-5, with unresolved D. From germline, CDR1 is KGHSH and CDR2 LQKENI. The ends were cut back, 2 bases at V and 5 bases at J, with 9 bases in the middle. The CDR3 is made up of 13 amino acids.

Concerning this clonotype itself: The junction and the germline gene differ at one end; a read error may be behind it. V is TRBV5-6 and J is TRBJ2-5; 14 nucleotides agree with TRBD2. Germline V CDR1 and CDR2: SGHDT, YYEEEE. This CDR3 has 15 amino acids. CDR3 bases: TGTACCAGCAGCCTCAGGACTAGCGGGGGGTCCAAGCAGTACTTC. Translation: CTSSLRTSGGSKQYF.

This CDR3 reads CASSLSGGEDSEQYF. In DNA, the CDR3 is TGTGCCAGCAGCCTCTCCGGGGGGGAGGACTCCGAGCAGTACTTC. This rearrangement joins TRBV7-8 to TRBJ2-7, with 8 bases that match TRBD2. Germline values: CDR1 SGHVS, CDR2 FQNEAQ. The V gene end was trimmed by 5 bases and the J gene end by 6 bases; junction bases not matched to a gene: 12. CDR3 length: 15 residues.

This clonotype was detected only a few times. V usage is TRBV5-1 and J usage is TRBJ2-1; 7 bases agree with TRBD1. In germline, CDR1 is SGHRS, CDR2 YFSETQ. Trimming took 1 base from V and 8 from J; bases not matched to a gene: 9. There are 15 residues in the CDR3. The CDR3 protein is CASSLSWTGGDEQFF. The CDR3 DNA reads as TGCGCCAGCAGCTTGAGTTGGACAGGAGGCGATGAGCAGTTCTTC.

In this sample, this clonotype turned up a few times. The chain combines TRBV29-1 with TRBJ2-7; 11 positions agree with TRBD2. Germline values: CDR1 SQVTM, CDR2 ANQGSEA. V lost 6 bases and J lost 0; bases outside the gene matches: 1. This CDR3 region has 13 residues. CDR3 coding DNA: TGCAGCGTCGGGACTAGCGGCTCCTACGAGCAGTACTTC. It translates to CSVGTSGSYEQYF.

This clonotype was recorded many times. The chain carries TRBV5-1 and TRBJ2-1, with 8 nucleotides matching TRBD2. Trimming took 6 bases from V and 4 from J; bases not matched to a gene: 6. CDR3 length equals 14 residues. Per germline, CDR1 SGHRS and CDR2 YFSETQ. The CDR3 DNA is TGCGCCAGCACCCCCGGCGGGGGGTACAATGAGCAGTTCTTC. As protein: CASTPGGGYNEQFF.

This chain uses TRBV20-1 with TRBJ2-4, with no clear D. Germline V gives CDR1 DFQATT, CDR2 SNEGSKA (reference sequence). The V and J ends lost 4 bases and 0 bases respectively, with 7 bases between them. The CDR3 extends over 13 amino acids. CDR3 residues: CSATWGAKNIQYF. The CDR3, as DNA: TGCAGTGCTACCTGGGGAGCCAAAAACATTCAGTACTTC.

CDR3 sequence: CAISESTGPSDEQYF. CDR3 nucleotides: TGTGCCATCAGTGAGTCAACGGGACCTTCGGATGAGCAGTACTTC. The chain links TRBV10-3 to TRBJ2-7; D is perhaps TRBD1 or TRBD2 (5 bases each). Germline V gene sequence: CDR1 ENHRY, CDR2 SYGVKD. The CDR3 is 15 residues long. Trimming removed 0 bases at V and 7 bases at J, with 16 bases between.

This sequence joins TRBV7-8 and TRBJ2-3, with 10 bases identical to TRBD2. Germline CDR1 reads SGHVS; CDR2 reads FQNEAQ. V lost 7 bases to trimming and J lost 1 base; unmatched junction nucleotides: 5. The CDR3 extends over 15 amino acids. CDR3 sequence (DNA): TGTGCCAGCAACACCGGGACTAGCGGCACAGATACGCAGTATTTT. The encoded protein is CASNTGTSGTDTQYF.

The chain employs TRBV5-1 and TRBJ2-7; D is tentatively TRBD1 or TRBD2 (5 bases each). There are 14 residues in the CDR3. Germline V gene data show CDR1 as SGHRS and CDR2 as YFSETQ. Trimming cost V 4 bases and J 3 bases, with 14 bases left between them. The CDR3 sequence: CASSPGRNLYEQYF. As DNA, the CDR3 is TGCGCCAGCAGCCCGGGACGGAACCTCTACGAGCAGTACTTC.

Only one count was recorded for this clonotype. CDR3 residues: CASSQLSAGELFF. The CDR3 DNA sequence: TGTGCCAGCAGCCAATTAAGTGCCGGGGAGCTGTTTTTT. The chain is built from TRBV3-1 and TRBJ2-2; D ambiguous. V was clipped by 2 bases and J by 6 bases, with 7 bases between them. This CDR3 comprises 13 residues. Germline CDR1 reads LGHDT; CDR2 reads YNNKEL (reference sequence).

The chain links TRBV6-2 or TRBV6-3 to TRBJ1-2, with unresolved D. CDR1 and CDR2 from the germline V gene are MNHEY and SVGEGT. Trimming took off 2 bases at V and 4 bases at J, with 17 bases between the two ends. This CDR3 region has 16 residues. The CDR3 protein is CASSYGRERLSYGYTF. The CDR3 bases are TGTGCCAGCAGTTACGGGCGTGAACGGCTTAGCTATGGCTACACCTTC.

The genes are TRBV7-9 and TRBJ2-7; TRBD1 aligns across 9 bases. The V gene end was trimmed by 2 bases and the J gene end by 4 bases; junction bases not matched to a gene: 9. Germline assignment: CDR1 SEHNR and CDR2 FQNEAQ (reference sequence). This CDR3 has 16 residues. The CDR3 DNA is TGTGCCAGCAGCTTACAAACCGGGACAGGGCCTTACGAGCAGTACTTC. It encodes CASSLQTGTGPYEQYF.

The genes are TRBV12-3 or TRBV12-4 and TRBJ2-3, with 7 bases aligning to TRBD1. V lost 7 bases, J lost 3 bases, and 13 bases stayed unmatched. The CDR3 totals 16 residues. The CDR3 region is CASNPSDRLGTDTQYF. The CDR3 DNA is TGTGCCAGCAATCCCTCGGACAGGTTAGGGACAGATACGCAGTATTTT.

The chain combines TRBV12-3 or TRBV12-4 with TRBJ1-2; 10 nucleotides align to TRBD1. The V and J ends lost 1 base and 4 bases, in that order; junction bases with no gene match: 3. This CDR3 comprises 15 residues. CDR3 loop: CASSLGQGAGYGYTF. CDR3 sequence (DNA): TGTGCCAGCAGTTTAGGACAGGGGGCTGGCTATGGCTACACCTTC.